The rows below give T cell receptor beta chains drawn from one sample of a study of cytomegalovirus exposure and HLA in healthy donors. Method: immunoSEQ multiplex PCR; TCRdb's copy keeps in-frame clones and lacks some. The sample includes roughly 140,000 clones, approximately 81% of them seen just once. Material: PBMCs. The receptor set was obtained from a man younger than 35 in good health and CMV-seronegative. Both conserved end residues are part of each CDR3. The D gene is left open where the match is weak. Clone size, where shown, is once, few, many, or a class for clones that have expanded.

clone size	V gene	J gene	CDR3 length	D gene	CDR3 protein	CDR3 DNA
-	TRBV7-9	TRBJ2-2	13	-	CASSLQGSGELFF	TGTGCCAGCAGCTTACAGGGTTCCGGGGAGCTGTTTTTT
-	TRBV2	TRBJ1-2	13	-	CASKDTGPYGYTF	TGTGCCAGCAAAGATACAGGGCCCTATGGCTACACCTTC
-	TRBV28	TRBJ2-3	15	-	CATSRGGRRADTQYF	TGTGCCACTTCCAGGGGCGGGAGAAGGGCAGATACGCAGTATTTT
-	TRBV19	TRBJ2-3	14	-	CASSIGAGTDTQYF	TGTGCCAGTAGTATTGGGGCAGGCACAGATACGCAGTATTTT
-	TRBV4-1	TRBJ1-2	16	-	CASSQDPRYSRYGYTF	TGCGCCAGCAGCCAAGACCCCCGGTATTCTAGATATGGCTACACCTTC
-	TRBV6-5	TRBJ1-4	14	TRBD1	CASRNWDRDEKLFF	TGTGCCAGCAGGAACTGGGACAGGGATGAAAAACTGTTTTTT
-	TRBV2	TRBJ1-2	14	-	CASSDRGSGGGYTF	TGTGCCAGCAGCGATCGGGGGTCCGGTGGTGGCTACACCTTC
-	TRBV27	TRBJ2-3	17	-	CASSFSTRVSSTDTQYF	TGTGCCAGCAGTTTCTCTACTAGGGTCTCTAGCACAGATACGCAGTATTTT
few	TRBV18	TRBJ2-7	13	-	CASSPGESYEQYF	TGTGCCAGCTCACCAGGAGAGTCCTACGAGCAGTACTTC
-	TRBV23-1	TRBJ2-6	16	-	CASRSAEAGGANVLTF	TGCGCCAGCAGGTCCGCAGAGGCCGGTGGGGCCAACGTCCTGACTTTC
-	TRBV28	TRBJ2-7	17	TRBD2	CASTPGGLAGEGDEQYF	TGTGCCAGCACCCCTGGGGGACTAGCGGGAGAGGGGGACGAGCAGTACTTC
-	TRBV19	TRBJ1-1	11	TRBD1	CASSRQGVAFF	TGTGCCAGTAGTCGACAGGGAGTAGCTTTCTTT
few	TRBV19	TRBJ2-7	13	TRBD1	CASSATGGYEQYF	TGTGCCAGTAGCGCGACAGGGGGCTACGAGCAGTACTTC
-	TRBV11-2	TRBJ1-1	14	-	CASSFLRGSNEAFF	TGTGCCAGCAGCTTCCTCAGAGGTTCGAATGAAGCTTTCTTT
-	TRBV6-5	TRBJ2-7	14	-	CASRRMEGGYEQYF	TGTGCCAGCAGACGGATGGAGGGCGGCTACGAGCAGTACTTC
once	TRBV27	TRBJ2-5	13	-	CASSLRGEETQYF	TGTGCCAGCAGTTTACGGGGAGAGGAGACCCAGTACTTC
-	TRBV30	TRBJ2-1	14	TRBD2	CAWSVNRGGNEQFF	TGTGCCTGGAGTGTAAATCGGGGGGGAAATGAGCAGTTCTTC
-	TRBV5-6	TRBJ2-7	15	TRBD2	CASSLGAGPSYEQYF	TGTGCCAGCAGCTTGGGAGCGGGGCCCTCCTACGAGCAGTACTTC
-	TRBV11-3	TRBJ2-1	13	-	CASSPHRDAEQFF	TGTGCCAGCAGTCCTCACAGGGATGCTGAGCAGTTCTTC
-	TRBV6-1	TRBJ2-7	14	-	CASSEAYASYEQYF	TGTGCCAGCAGTGAAGCGTACGCCAGCTACGAGCAGTACTTC
-	TRBV2	TRBJ2-3	14	-	CASSGFGSTDTQYF	TGTGCCAGCAGTGGTTTCGGGAGCACAGATACGCAGTATTTT
-	TRBV2	TRBJ2-2	14	TRBD1	CASRWTGDTGELFF	TGTGCCAGCAGGTGGACAGGGGACACCGGGGAGCTGTTTTTT
-	TRBV18	TRBJ2-2	17	TRBD2	CASSPPALAGGTGELFF	TGTGCCAGCTCACCACCGGCTCTAGCGGGAGGAACCGGGGAGCTGTTTTTT
-	TRBV4-1	TRBJ2-2	17	TRBD2	CASSQDPAGWGTGELFF	TGCGCCAGCAGCCAAGACCCAGCGGGATGGGGCACCGGGGAGCTGTTTTTT
-	TRBV10-2	TRBJ2-7	13	TRBD1	CASSQDRDNEQYF	TGCGCCAGCAGTCAAGACAGGGACAACGAGCAGTACTTC
-	TRBV19	TRBJ2-1	18	TRBD1	CASSIGGTGVPAYNEQFF	TGTGCCAGTAGTATAGGCGGGACAGGGGTCCCCGCCTACAATGAGCAGTTCTTC
-	TRBV18	TRBJ2-1	13	-	CASSLTQANEQFF	TGTGCCAGCTCACTGACACAGGCCAATGAGCAGTTCTTC
-	TRBV7-7	TRBJ1-5	16	-	CASSLVVSTKDQPQHF	TGTGCTAGCAGCTTAGTGGTCAGTACAAAAGATCAGCCCCAGCATTTT
-	TRBV11-2	TRBJ2-7	16	-	CASSPIGTIRRYEQYF	TGTGCCAGCAGCCCCATCGGGACAATTCGCCGCTACGAGCAGTACTTC
-	TRBV27	TRBJ2-4	15	TRBD1	CASRPDRGHKNIQYF	TGTGCCAGCAGACCGGACAGGGGGCACAAAAACATTCAGTACTTC
-	TRBV7-9	TRBJ2-1	16	TRBD2	CASSPNLAGEGNEQFF	TGTGCCAGCAGCCCCAACCTAGCGGGAGAAGGCAATGAGCAGTTCTTC
-	TRBV25-1	TRBJ2-7	13	-	CASSALTGREQYF	TGTGCCAGCAGTGCCCTGACAGGGAGGGAGCAGTACTTC
-	TRBV7-9	TRBJ2-2	16	-	CSSRRLWAEGNGELFF	TGTTCCAGCAGACGATTATGGGCGGAGGGAAACGGGGAGCTGTTTTTT
few	TRBV19	TRBJ2-7	14	TRBD1	CASTSGQGPYEQYF	TGTGCCAGTACCTCGGGACAGGGCCCCTACGAGCAGTACTTC
-	TRBV9	TRBJ2-5	13	TRBD1	CAPRDRVYDRQYF	TGTGCCCCCCGGGACAGGGTATACGATCGGCAGTACTTC
few	TRBV27	TRBJ2-3	16	TRBD2	CASSSGLAGGADTQYF	TGTGCCAGCAGTTCGGGACTAGCGGGAGGGGCAGATACGCAGTATTTT
few	TRBV2	TRBJ1-1	14	TRBD1	CASVQGAGDTEAFF	TGTGCCAGCGTACAGGGGGCTGGGGACACTGAAGCTTTCTTT
-	TRBV5-1	TRBJ2-1	15	-	CASSLARGSYNEQFF	TGCGCCAGCAGCTTGGCCCGAGGGTCTTACAATGAGCAGTTCTTC
-	TRBV28	TRBJ2-3	15	-	CASVTGPREADTQYF	TGTGCCAGCGTTACAGGGCCTCGGGAGGCAGATACGCAGTATTTT
-	TRBV30	TRBJ1-3	12	TRBD1	CAWDRGGNTIYF	TGTGCCTGGGACAGGGGAGGAAACACCATATATTTT
few	TRBV7-9	TRBJ1-4	15	-	CASSSPLAGREKLFF	TGTGCCAGCAGCTCCCCCTTGGCGGGCCGGGAAAAACTGTTTTTT
-	TRBV7-2	TRBJ2-5	18	TRBD2	CASSLGALGGSIQETQYF	TGTGCCAGCAGCTTAGGAGCACTGGGCGGGAGCATACAAGAGACCCAGTACTTC
-	TRBV5-1	TRBJ2-7	14	TRBD2	CASRLTSVSYEQYF	TGCGCCAGCAGGCTGACTAGCGTCTCCTACGAGCAGTACTTC
-	TRBV6-5	TRBJ2-1	15	-	CASSFRGGGYNEQFF	TGTGCCAGCAGTTTTAGGGGAGGGGGCTACAATGAGCAGTTCTTC
-	TRBV2	TRBJ2-1	17	TRBD2	CASSEATPGLAGDEQFF	TGTGCCAGCAGTGAAGCTACCCCGGGACTAGCGGGAGATGAGCAGTTCTTC
few	TRBV6-5	TRBJ2-7	15	-	CASGPTVTSFLAQYF	TGTGCCAGCGGGCCGACAGTGACGAGCTTTCTTGCGCAGTACTTC
-	TRBV19	TRBJ2-5	14	TRBD2	CASSNLAGGETQYF	TGTGCCAGTAGTAATTTGGCGGGAGGAGAGACCCAGTACTTC
-	TRBV30	TRBJ2-7	14	TRBD2	CAWSRGLAGEGQYF	TGTGCCTGGAGTCGGGGACTAGCGGGAGAGGGGCAGTACTTC